These 12 T cell receptor beta chains originate from one sample sequenced in a study of shared clonotypes between healthy human individuals. Sequencing was performed with immunoSEQ multiplex PCR; in TCRdb, only in-frame clones are kept and a portion is missing. Of approximately 2.5 million clones listed, 85% to 95% are singletons. Sequenced input: naive CD4+ T cells sorted from blood. Documented subset: CD45RA+ positively selected. The receptors derive from a man between 18 and 29 years old in good health.

This chain joins TRBV7-9 and TRBJ2-2; D gene unclear. V dropped 0 bases and J dropped 3 bases, with 14 bases sitting between them. CDR1 and CDR2 from the germline V gene are SEHNR and FQNEAQ (reference sequence). The CDR3 has 17 amino acids. The CDR3 loop is CASSLAGGRSYTGELFF. CDR3 DNA: TGTGCCAGCAGCTTAGCGGGTGGCAGGTCGTACACCGGGGAGCTGTTTTTT.

This chain uses TRBV6-1 with TRBJ2-5; D perhaps matches TRBD2 (6 bases). The V gene lost 2 bases and the J gene lost 5 bases, with 15 bases spanning the gap. This CDR3 spans 15 amino acids. Looked up from germline, CDR1 is MNHNS and CDR2 is SASEGT. The CDR3 reads CASSETYSGRETQYF. The CDR3, as DNA: TGTGCCAGCAGTGAAACGTACAGCGGGCGCGAGACCCAGTACTTC.

The chain employs TRBV7-6 and TRBJ2-7, with 8 positions matching TRBD1. This CDR3 comprises 17 residues. After removal of 0 bases from V and 0 bases from J, the junction contained 7 bases not matched to a gene. Looked up from germline, CDR1 is SGHVS and CDR2 is FNYEAQ. The CDR3 DNA follows: TGTGCCAGCAGCTTAGCGCCGGACAGGGACCACTCCTACGAGCAGTACTTC. It encodes CASSLAPDRDHSYEQYF.

The chain links TRBV5-6 to TRBJ1-1, with D possibly TRBD1 on 5 matching bases. CDR1 and CDR2 from the germline V gene are SGHDT and YYEEEE. The length of the CDR3 is 14 residues. V lost 1 base and J lost 9, with 16 bases in between. The CDR3 DNA follows: TGTGCCAGCAGCTTGAGGGGCGGATCCTCCCAAGCTTTCTTT. Amino acid sequence: CASSLRGGSSQAFF.

This chain uses TRBV5-8 with TRBJ2-5, with 14 bases that match TRBD2. J was trimmed by 5 bases and V by 5 bases; bases with no gene match: 8. The CDR3 length is 16 residues. CDR1 is SGHTS, CDR2 YDEGEE, per germline. CDR3 DNA: TGTGCCAGCAGTCTTCGACTAGCGGGGGGGCTCGAGACCCAGTACTTC. This gives the protein CASSLRLAGGLETQYF.

The rearrangement links TRBV27 to TRBJ2-2; no firm D call. The CDR3 is 14 amino acids. V lost 4 bases and J lost 8, with 14 bases in between. Germline V gene sequence: CDR1 MNHEY, CDR2 SMNVEV (reference sequence). CDR3 in amino acids: CASSSSPGLGELFF. CDR3 in DNA: TGTGCCAGCAGTTCCTCCCCGGGTCTAGGGGAGCTGTTTTTT.

The chain combines TRBV5-1 with TRBJ2-3, with D unclear. Trimming removed 0 bases at V and 6 bases at J, with 11 bases between. The germline V gene has CDR1 SGHRS and CDR2 YFSETQ. The CDR3 covers 14 residues. CDR3: CASSLAAQPDTQYF. For the CDR3, the DNA is TGCGCCAGCAGCTTGGCCGCGCAGCCGGATACGCAGTATTTT.

V is TRBV19 and J is TRBJ1-2, with 10 bases matching TRBD1. The CDR3 has 13 amino acids. Looked up from germline, CDR1 is LNHDA and CDR2 is SQIVND (reference sequence). The J segment lost 8 bases and the V segment lost 5 bases, leaving 5 bases of the junction unmatched. CDR3 amino acids: CASSRDRGRGYTF. CDR3 coding DNA: TGTGCCAGTAGTCGCGACAGGGGGCGAGGCTACACCTTC.

The chain uses TRBV19 and TRBJ2-6, with D tentatively TRBD1 (6 bases). This CDR3 has 16 residues. V lost 7 bases to trimming and J lost 2 bases, with 15 bases between them. The germline gives CDR1 LNHDA, CDR2 SQIVND (reference sequence). CDR3 coding DNA: TGTGCCAGTACCACCCTATCAGGGGCTGGGGCCAACGTCCTGACTTTC. It is translated as CASTTLSGAGANVLTF.

CDR3 loop: CASSRAMSGTGVYEQYF. CDR3 DNA: TGCGCCAGCAGCCGAGCAATGTCCGGGACAGGAGTATACGAGCAGTACTTC. V usage is TRBV4-1 and J usage is TRBJ2-7, with 8 nucleotides matching TRBD1. V gave up 4 bases and J gave up 4 bases; unmatched junction bases: 15. The germline CDR1 and CDR2 sequences are MGHRA and YSYEKL. This CDR3 has 17 amino acids.

The V call is TRBV7-2, the J call TRBJ2-1; D remains ambiguous. The germline V gene has CDR1 SGHTA and CDR2 FQGNSA. The length of the CDR3 is 14 residues. Between the trimmed V and J ends, which lost 4 bases and 4 bases, there was a span of 11 bases. CDR3 amino acids: CASSSMTPYNEQFF. The CDR3 bases are TGTGCCAGCAGCTCTATGACACCTTACAATGAGCAGTTCTTC.

V usage is TRBV28 and J usage is TRBJ2-2; D ambiguous. From germline, CDR1 is MDHEN and CDR2 SYDVKM. The CDR3 loop spans 15 amino acids. Trimming took off 4 bases at V and 3 bases at J, with 12 bases between the two ends. This chain's CDR3 is CASSSGTKDTGELFF. DNA for the CDR3: TGTGCCAGCAGTTCCGGAACTAAGGACACCGGGGAGCTGTTTTTT. Full variable domain (rest looked up from reference TRBV28 and TRBJ2-2): DVKVTQSSRYLVKRTGEKVFLECVQDMDHENMFWYRQDPGLGLRLIYFSYDVKMKEKGDIPEGYSVSREKKERFSLILESASTNQTSMYLCASSSGTKDTGELFFGEGSRLTVL.